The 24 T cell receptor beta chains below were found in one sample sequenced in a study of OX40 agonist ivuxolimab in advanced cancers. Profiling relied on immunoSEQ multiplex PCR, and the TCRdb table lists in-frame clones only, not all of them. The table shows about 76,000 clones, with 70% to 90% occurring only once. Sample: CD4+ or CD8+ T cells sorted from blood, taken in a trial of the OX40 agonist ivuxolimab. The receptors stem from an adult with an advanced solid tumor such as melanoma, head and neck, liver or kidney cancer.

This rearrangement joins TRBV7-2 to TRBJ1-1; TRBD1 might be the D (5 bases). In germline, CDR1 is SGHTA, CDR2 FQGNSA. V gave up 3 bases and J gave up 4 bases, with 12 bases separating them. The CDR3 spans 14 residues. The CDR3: CASSFAGGATEAFF. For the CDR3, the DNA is TGTGCCAGCAGCTTTGCCGGGGGTGCCACTGAAGCTTTCTTT.

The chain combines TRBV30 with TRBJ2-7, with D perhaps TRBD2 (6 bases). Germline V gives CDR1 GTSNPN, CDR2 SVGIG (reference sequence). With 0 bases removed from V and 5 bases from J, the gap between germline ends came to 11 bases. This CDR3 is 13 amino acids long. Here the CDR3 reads CAWSVRGGDEQYF. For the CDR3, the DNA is TGTGCCTGGAGTGTACGTGGAGGGGACGAGCAGTACTTC.

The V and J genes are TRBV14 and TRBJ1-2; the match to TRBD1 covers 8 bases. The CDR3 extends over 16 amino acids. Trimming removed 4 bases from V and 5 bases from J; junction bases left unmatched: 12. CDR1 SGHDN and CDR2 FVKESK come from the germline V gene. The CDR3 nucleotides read TGTGCCAGCAGCCCACGGCTTGGACAGGGAGATTATGGCTACACCTTC. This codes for CASSPRLGQGDYGYTF. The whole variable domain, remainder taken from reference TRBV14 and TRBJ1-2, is EAGVTQFPSHSVIEKGQTVTLRCDPISGHDNLYWYRRVMGKEIKFLLHFVKESKQDESGMPNNRFLAERTGGTYSTLKVQPAELEDSGVYFCASSPRLGQGDYGYTFGSGTRLTVV.

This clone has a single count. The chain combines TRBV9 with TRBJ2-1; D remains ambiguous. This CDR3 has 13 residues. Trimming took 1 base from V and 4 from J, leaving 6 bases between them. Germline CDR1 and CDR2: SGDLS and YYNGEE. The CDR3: CASSVNTYNEQFF. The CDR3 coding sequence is TGTGCCAGCAGCGTAAACACTTACAATGAGCAGTTCTTC.

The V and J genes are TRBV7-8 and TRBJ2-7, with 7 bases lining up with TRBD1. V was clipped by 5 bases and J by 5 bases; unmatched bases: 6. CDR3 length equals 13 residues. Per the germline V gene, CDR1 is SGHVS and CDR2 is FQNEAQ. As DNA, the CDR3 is TGTGCCAGCAGCACACAGGGGCCGGACGAGCAGTACTTC. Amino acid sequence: CASSTQGPDEQYF.

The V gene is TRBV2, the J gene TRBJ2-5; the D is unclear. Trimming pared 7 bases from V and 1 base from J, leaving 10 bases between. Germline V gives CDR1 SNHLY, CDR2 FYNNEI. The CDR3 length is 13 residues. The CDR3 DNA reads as TGTGCCAGCAACGTTCGGATCCAAGAGACCCAGTACTTC. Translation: CASNVRIQETQYF.

CDR3 nucleotides: TGTGCCAGCAGCTCCTGGGCCCGGGCGAACACTGAAGCTTTCTTT. It encodes CASSSWARANTEAFF. The chain employs TRBV7-2 and TRBJ1-1; D is uncertain. The CDR3 spans 15 residues. Germline V gene lookup returns CDR1 SGHTA and CDR2 FQGNSA. Between the trimmed V and J ends, which lost 4 bases and 1 base, there was a span of 13 bases.

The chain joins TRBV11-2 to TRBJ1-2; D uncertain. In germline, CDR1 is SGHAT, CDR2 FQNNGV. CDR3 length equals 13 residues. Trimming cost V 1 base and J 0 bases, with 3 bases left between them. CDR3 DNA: TGTGCCAGCAGCTTAGTCCCTAACTATGGCTACACCTTC. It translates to CASSLVPNYGYTF.

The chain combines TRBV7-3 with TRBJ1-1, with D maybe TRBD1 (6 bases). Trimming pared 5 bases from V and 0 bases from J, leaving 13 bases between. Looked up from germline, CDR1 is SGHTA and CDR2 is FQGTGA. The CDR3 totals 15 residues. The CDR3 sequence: CASSLSGVLNTEAFF. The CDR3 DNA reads TGTGCCAGCAGCCTATCAGGGGTCCTGAACACTGAAGCTTTCTTT. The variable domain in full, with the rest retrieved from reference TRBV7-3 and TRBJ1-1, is GAGVSQTPSNKVTEKGKYVELRCDPISGHTALYWYRQSLGQGPEFLIYFQGTGAADDSGLPNDRFFAVRPEGSVSTLKIQRTERGDSAVYLCASSLSGVLNTEAFFGQGTRLTVV.

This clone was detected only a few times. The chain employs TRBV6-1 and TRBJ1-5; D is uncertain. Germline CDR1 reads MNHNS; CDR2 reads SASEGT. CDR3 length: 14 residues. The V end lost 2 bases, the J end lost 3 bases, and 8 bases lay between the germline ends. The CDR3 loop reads CASSEQPVNQPQHF. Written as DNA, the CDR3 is TGTGCCAGCAGTGAACAACCGGTCAATCAGCCCCAGCATTTT.

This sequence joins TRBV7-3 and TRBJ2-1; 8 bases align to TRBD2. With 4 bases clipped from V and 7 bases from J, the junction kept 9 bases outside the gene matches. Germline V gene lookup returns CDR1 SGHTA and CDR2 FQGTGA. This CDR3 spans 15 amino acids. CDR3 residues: CASSYLSGSRNEQFF. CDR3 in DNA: TGTGCCAGCAGCTACCTAAGCGGGAGTCGTAATGAGCAGTTCTTC.

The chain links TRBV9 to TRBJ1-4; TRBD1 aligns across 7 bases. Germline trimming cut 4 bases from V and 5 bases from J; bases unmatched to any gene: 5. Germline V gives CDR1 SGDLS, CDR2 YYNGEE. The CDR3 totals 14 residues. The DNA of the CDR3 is TGTGCCAGCAGCTTTTCGGGACAGAATGAAAAACTGTTTTTT. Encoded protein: CASSFSGQNEKLFF. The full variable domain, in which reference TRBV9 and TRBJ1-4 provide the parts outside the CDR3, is DSGVTQTPKHLITATGQRVTLRCSPRSGDLSVYWYQQSLDQGLQFLIQYYNGEERAKGNILERFSAQQFPDLHSELNLSSLELGDSALYFCASSFSGQNEKLFFGSGTQLSVL.

In DNA, the CDR3 is TGTGCCAGCAGCCCCCGTCTGGGGGGGTTTTACAATGAGCAGTTCTTC. Protein sequence: CASSPRLGGFYNEQFF. The chain combines TRBV7-6 with TRBJ2-1; 7 nucleotides match TRBD2. The V and J ends lost 5 bases and 4 bases, in that order; junction bases with no gene match: 11. Germline V gives CDR1 SGHVS, CDR2 FNYEAQ. The CDR3 has 16 residues.

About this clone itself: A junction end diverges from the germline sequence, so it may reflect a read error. The CDR3 bases are TGTGCCATCGGAGGGACAGGGACCAGCAAAGATACGCAGTATTTT. Residues: CAIGGTGTSKDTQYF. V and J are TRBV19 and TRBJ2-3; TRBD1 aligns across 9 bases. The length of the CDR3 is 15 residues. CDR1 and CDR2 (germline): LNHDA, SQIVND (reference sequence).

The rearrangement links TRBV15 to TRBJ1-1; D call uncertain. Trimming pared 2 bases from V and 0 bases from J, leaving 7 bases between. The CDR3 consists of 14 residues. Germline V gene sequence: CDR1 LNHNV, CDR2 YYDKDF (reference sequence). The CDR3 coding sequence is TGTGCCACCAGCAGAAGAGAATTGAACACTGAAGCTTTCTTT. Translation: CATSRRELNTEAFF.

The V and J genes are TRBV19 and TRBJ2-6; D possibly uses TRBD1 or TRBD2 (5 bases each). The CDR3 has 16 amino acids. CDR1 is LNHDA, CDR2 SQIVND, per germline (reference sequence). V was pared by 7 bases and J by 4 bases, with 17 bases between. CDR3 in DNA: TGTGCCAGTACCCAACTGGGGGTGGCAGGGGCCAACGTCCTGACTTTC. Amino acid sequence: CASTQLGVAGANVLTF.

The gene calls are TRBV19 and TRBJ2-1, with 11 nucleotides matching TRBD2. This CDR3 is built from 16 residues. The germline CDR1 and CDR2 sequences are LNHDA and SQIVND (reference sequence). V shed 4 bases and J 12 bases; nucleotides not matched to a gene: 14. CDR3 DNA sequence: TGTGCCAGTAGTAGTAGCGGGAGGGCCTACGTGGAGGGGCAGTTCTTC. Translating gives CASSSSGRAYVEGQFF.

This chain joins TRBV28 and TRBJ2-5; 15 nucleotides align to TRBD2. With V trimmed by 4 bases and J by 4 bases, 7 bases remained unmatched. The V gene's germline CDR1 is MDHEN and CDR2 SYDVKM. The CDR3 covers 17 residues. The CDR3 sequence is CASSSPPGLAGGETQYF. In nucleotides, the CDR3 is TGTGCCAGCAGTTCCCCCCCGGGACTAGCGGGAGGAGAGACCCAGTACTTC.

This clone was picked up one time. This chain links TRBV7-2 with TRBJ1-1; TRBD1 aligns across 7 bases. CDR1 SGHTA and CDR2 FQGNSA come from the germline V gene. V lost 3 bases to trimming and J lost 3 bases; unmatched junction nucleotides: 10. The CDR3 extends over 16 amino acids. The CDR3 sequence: CASSFLTGMGDTEAFF. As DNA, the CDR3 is TGTGCCAGCAGCTTCTTGACAGGGATGGGAGACACTGAAGCTTTCTTT.

CDR3 residues: CASSLDEAGYGYTF. The CDR3 nucleotides are TGCGCCAGCAGCCTCGATGAGGCCGGGTACGGCTACACCTTC. This chain joins TRBV4-1 and TRBJ1-2; D gene ambiguous. The V and J ends lost 4 bases and 8 bases respectively, with 17 bases between them. Germline V gene sequence: CDR1 MGHRA, CDR2 YSYEKL. This CDR3 region has 14 residues.

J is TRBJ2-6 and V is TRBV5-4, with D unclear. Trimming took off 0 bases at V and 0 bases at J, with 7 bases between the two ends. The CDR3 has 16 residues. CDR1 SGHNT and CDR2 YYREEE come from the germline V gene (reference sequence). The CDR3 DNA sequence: TGTGCCAGCAGCTTGGATATGATCTCTGGGGCCAACGTCCTGACTTTC. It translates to CASSLDMISGANVLTF.

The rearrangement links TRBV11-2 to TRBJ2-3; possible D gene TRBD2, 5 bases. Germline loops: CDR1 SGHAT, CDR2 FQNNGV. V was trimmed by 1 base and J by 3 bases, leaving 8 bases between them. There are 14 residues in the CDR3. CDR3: CASSLAADTDTQYF. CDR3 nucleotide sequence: TGTGCCAGCAGCTTAGCAGCGGATACAGATACGCAGTATTTT.

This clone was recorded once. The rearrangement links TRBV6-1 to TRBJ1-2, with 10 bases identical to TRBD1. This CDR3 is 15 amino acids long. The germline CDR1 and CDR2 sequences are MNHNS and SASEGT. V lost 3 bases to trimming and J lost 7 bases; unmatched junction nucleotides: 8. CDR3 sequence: CASSETGTGARGYTF. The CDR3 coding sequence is TGTGCCAGCAGTGAGACCGGGACAGGGGCTCGTGGCTACACCTTC.

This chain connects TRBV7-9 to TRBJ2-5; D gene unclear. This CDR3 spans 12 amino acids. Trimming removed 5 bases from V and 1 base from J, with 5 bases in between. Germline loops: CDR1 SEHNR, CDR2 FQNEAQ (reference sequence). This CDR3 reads CASSPSQETQYF. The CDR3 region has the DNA TGTGCCAGCAGCCCTAGCCAAGAGACCCAGTACTTC. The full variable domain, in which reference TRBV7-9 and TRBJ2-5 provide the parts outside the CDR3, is DTGVSQNPRHKITKRGQNVTFRCDPISEHNRLYWYRQTLGQGPEFLTYFQNEAQLEKSRLLSDRFSAERPKGSFSTLEIQRTEQGDSAMYLCASSPSQETQYFGPGTRLLVL.